These 24 T cell receptor beta chains share one sample of origin, sequenced in a study of cytomegalovirus exposure and HLA in healthy donors. PCR employed 60 Vbeta and 13 Jbeta primers. Sequencing used immunoSEQ multiplex PCR; TCRdb keeps in-frame clones, though not all of them. The sample includes some 89,000 clones, 78% of them seen just once. The specimen sequenced was PBMCs. These receptors all stem from a woman in her forties in good health and CMV-seropositive.

This chain uses TRBV4-1 with TRBJ2-5, with 12 bases fitting TRBD2. V shed 0 bases, J shed 2 bases, and the junction held 10 bases outside the gene matches. The CDR3 totals 19 residues. Germline loops: CDR1 MGHRA, CDR2 YSYEKL. CDR3 sequence (DNA): TGCGCCAGCAGCCAAGAATGGGCCTCGGGACTAGCGGGTCAAGAGACCCAGTACTTC. Protein: CASSQEWASGLAGQETQYF.

CDR3 loop: CASSYDGQGNEQYF. CDR3 DNA sequence: TGTGCCAGCAGTTACGATGGACAGGGCAACGAGCAGTACTTC. The genes are TRBV6-5 and TRBJ2-5; 8 positions agree with TRBD1. TRBJ2-7 explains the end of the DNA better; the J call may be wrong. Germline-derived CDR1 and CDR2 are MNHEY and SVGAGI. The CDR3 spans 14 residues.

This chain links TRBV7-9 with TRBJ2-7, with 8 bases that match TRBD2. Germline CDR1 and CDR2: SEHNR and FQNEAQ (reference sequence). V was pared by 4 bases and J by 6 bases, with 5 bases of the junction left unmatched. The CDR3 is 13 residues long. CDR3 region: CASSSGTRGEQYF. Here the CDR3 DNA reads TGTGCCAGCAGCTCCGGGACTAGAGGCGAGCAGTACTTC.

J is TRBJ2-1 and V is TRBV6-5; D remains unclear. The CDR3 extends over 16 amino acids. The V end was cut by 0 bases, the J end by 0 bases, with 9 bases between. In germline, CDR1 is MNHEY, CDR2 SVGAGI. The CDR3 region is CASSYSRSHSYNEQFF. CDR3 bases: TGTGCCAGCAGTTACTCGAGAAGCCACTCCTACAATGAGCAGTTCTTC.

V usage is TRBV19 and J usage is TRBJ2-7, with no clear D. The CDR3 has 14 residues. Trimming shortened V by 5 bases and J by 0 bases, and 11 bases separated the two germline ends. From germline, CDR1 is LNHDA and CDR2 SQIVND (reference sequence). This CDR3 is CASSLQQSSYEQYF. CDR3 DNA: TGTGCCAGTAGTTTACAGCAGAGCTCCTACGAGCAGTACTTC.

The rearrangement uses TRBV4-1 and TRBJ1-2; TRBD1 aligns across 11 bases. The CDR3 sequence is 15 residues long. Germline CDR1 is MGHRA and CDR2 is YSYEKL. Losses at the gene ends were 3 bases for V and 4 bases for J; bases not matched to a gene: 4. CDR3 loop: CASSQDRGLFYGYTF. CDR3 DNA: TGCGCCAGCAGCCAGGACAGGGGGCTCTTCTATGGCTACACCTTC.

The rearrangement links TRBV5-1 to TRBJ1-2; weak D call: TRBD1 (5 bases). Between the trimmed V and J ends, which lost 4 bases and 4 bases, there was a span of 11 bases. The CDR3 is 13 amino acids. Germline-derived CDR1 and CDR2 are SGHRS and YFSETQ. CDR3 loop: CASSPDSPYGYTF. The CDR3, as DNA: TGCGCCAGCAGCCCAGACAGTCCCTATGGCTACACCTTC.

The CDR3 nucleotides read TGCGCCAGCAGCGAAGCGGGAGGAGAGACCCAGTACTTC. Residues: CASSEAGGETQYF. The chain combines TRBV10-2 with TRBJ2-5, with 9 nucleotides matching TRBD2. V was clipped by 6 bases and J by 4 bases; unmatched bases: 3. The CDR3 is 13 residues long. The germline V gene has CDR1 WSHSY and CDR2 SAAADI.

This sequence joins TRBV21-1 and TRBJ1-2; the DNA was not used to check the table's D call, TRBD1. TRBV21-1 is classified as a pseudogene. This CDR3 is built from 15 residues. DNA for the CDR3: TGTGCCAGCAGCAGGGACGACAGGACTAACTATGGCTACACCTTC. This codes for CASSRDDRTNYGYTF.

The rearrangement uses TRBV2 and TRBJ2-7, with a tentative D call TRBD1 (7 bases). Trimming stripped 2 bases from V and 2 bases from J, with 10 bases between. The CDR3 covers 14 residues. CDR1 and CDR2 from the germline V gene are SNHLY and FYNNEI. The DNA for the CDR3 is TGTGCCAGCAGTGAACAGGGGGGCGCCTACGAGCAGTACTTC. Translating it yields CASSEQGGAYEQYF.

The chain is built from TRBV19 and TRBJ1-5; 9 nucleotides line up with TRBD1. The CDR3 consists of 13 residues. From germline, CDR1 is LNHDA and CDR2 SQIVND (reference sequence). The ends lost 10 bases at V and 4 bases at J; junction bases unmatched: 5. The CDR3 sequence: CATKDRGNQPQHF. The CDR3, as DNA: TGTGCCACAAAGGACAGGGGTAATCAGCCCCAGCATTTT.

This chain connects TRBV30 to TRBJ1-1, with no clear D. V was clipped by 1 base and J by 5 bases, with 8 bases between them. Per the germline V gene, CDR1 is GTSNPN and CDR2 is SVGIG (reference sequence). This CDR3 contains 12 residues. The CDR3 loop reads CAWSGQWTEAFF. For the CDR3, the DNA is TGTGCCTGGAGTGGGCAGTGGACTGAAGCTTTCTTT.

The chain is built from TRBV5-1 and TRBJ1-1, with D possibly being TRBD1 (5 bases). CDR1 is SGHRS, CDR2 YFSETQ, per germline. This CDR3 region has 15 residues. V was pared by 5 bases and J by 4 bases, with 18 bases between. The CDR3 loop is CASRGMGQDRTEAFF. The CDR3 region has the DNA TGCGCCAGCAGGGGGATGGGGCAGGACCGCACTGAAGCTTTCTTT.

The V and J genes are TRBV5-4 and TRBJ2-1; TRBD2 matches 10 bases. Germline CDR1 SGHNT, CDR2 YYREEE (reference sequence). V was clipped by 1 base and J by 4 bases; unmatched bases: 2. This CDR3 is 15 amino acids long. The CDR3 loop reads CASSLSSGGYNEQFF. The CDR3, as DNA: TGTGCCAGCAGCTTGTCTAGCGGGGGATACAATGAGCAGTTCTTC.

This clone was seen repeatedly, ten times or more. The CDR3 loop reads CASSELGTENTEAFF. The CDR3 bases are TGTGCCAGCAGTGAGTTGGGGACAGAAAACACTGAAGCTTTCTTT. This rearrangement joins TRBV2 to TRBJ1-1, with 7 bases that match TRBD1. The germline V gene has CDR1 SNHLY and CDR2 FYNNEI. There are 15 residues in the CDR3. Unmatched junction bases numbered 6, after V lost 3 bases and J lost 2 bases.

The chain's CDR3 is CASSQVGGSAGYTF. CDR3 nucleotide sequence: TGTGCCAGCAGCCAAGTAGGGGGTTCTGCTGGCTACACCTTC. The chain joins TRBV4-2 to TRBJ1-2; possibly TRBD1 for D (6 bases). In germline, CDR1 is LGHNA, CDR2 YNFKEQ. Deletions cut 1 base from V and 7 bases from J, with 13 bases between. The CDR3 length is 14 residues.

Only a few counts were recorded for this clone. V gene TRBV9 combines with J gene TRBJ1-3; D is perhaps TRBD1 (5 bases). Germline V gene sequence: CDR1 SGDLS, CDR2 YYNGEE. V was clipped by 0 bases and J by 8 bases, with 12 bases between them. There are 14 residues in the CDR3. The CDR3 DNA sequence: TGTGCCAGCAGCGTAGTAGGGGTTGGTGACACCATATATTTT. It codes for CASSVVGVGDTIYF.

On this clone: At one of its ends the junction is not consistent with the germline gene, which may arise from a read error. The chain couples TRBV5-6 to TRBJ2-1, with D perhaps TRBD1 (5 bases). In germline, CDR1 is SGHDT, CDR2 YYEEEE. The CDR3 contains 15 residues. The CDR3 here is CVSSSGWAGLYEQFF. In DNA, the CDR3 is TGTGTCAGCAGCAGTGGGTGGGCAGGGTTGTATGAGCAGTTCTTC.

This clone has only one observation. This chain connects TRBV2 to TRBJ2-5, with TRBD2 as a possible D gene (6 bases). The CDR3 sequence is 14 residues long. Germline V lookup: CDR1 SNHLY, CDR2 FYNNEI. Trimming removed 5 bases at V and 5 bases at J, with 15 bases between. The CDR3 is CASSSQVGRETQYF. The CDR3 DNA follows: TGTGCCAGCAGTTCCCAGGTTGGGAGGGAGACCCAGTACTTC.

V is TRBV6-5 and J is TRBJ2-7, with 16 bases that match TRBD2. J lost 10 bases, V lost 4 bases, and 4 bases had no gene match. This CDR3 comprises 14 residues. The germline V gene has CDR1 MNHEY and CDR2 SVGAGI. The CDR3 DNA is TGTGCCAGCAGTTCCGGGACTAGCGGGAGGGCTCAGTACTTC. It translates to CASSSGTSGRAQYF.

A single count supports this clone. V and J are TRBV5-1 and TRBJ2-7; 10 bases line up with TRBD1. Germline values: CDR1 SGHRS, CDR2 YFSETQ. After removal of 2 bases from V and 7 bases from J, the junction contained 6 bases not matched to a gene. The CDR3 loop spans 14 amino acids. CDR3: CASSFGQGDREQYF. For the CDR3, the DNA is TGCGCCAGCAGCTTTGGACAGGGGGATAGAGAGCAGTACTTC.

V usage is TRBV7-9 and J usage is TRBJ2-7; 8 bases agree with TRBD2. Germline loops: CDR1 SEHNR, CDR2 FQNEAQ (reference sequence). There are 15 residues in the CDR3. V gave up 1 base and J gave up 4 bases; unmatched junction bases: 6. The CDR3 DNA sequence: TGTGCCAGCAGCTTAGAAGACCTAGCGGGTTACGAGCAGTACTTC. This encodes CASSLEDLAGYEQYF.

This clone was recorded a few times. The rearrangement links TRBV18 to TRBJ2-6; weak D call: TRBD1 (6 bases). The CDR3 is made up of 13 amino acids. From germline, CDR1 is KGHSH and CDR2 LQKENI. Trimming left V 2 bases short and J 12 bases short, with 11 bases between. CDR3 loop: CASSPDRTCVLTF. DNA of the CDR3: TGTGCCAGCTCACCAGACAGGACCTGCGTCCTGACTTTC.

This clone was seen a few times. J is TRBJ1-5 and V is TRBV7-8; D may be TRBD1 (6 bases). CDR1 and CDR2 (germline): SGHVS, FQNEAQ. This CDR3 is built from 13 residues. Trimming shortened V by 5 bases and J by 5 bases, and 10 bases separated the two germline ends. This CDR3 is CASSPQGYQPQHF. Written as DNA, the CDR3 is TGTGCCAGCAGCCCACAGGGTTATCAGCCCCAGCATTTT.